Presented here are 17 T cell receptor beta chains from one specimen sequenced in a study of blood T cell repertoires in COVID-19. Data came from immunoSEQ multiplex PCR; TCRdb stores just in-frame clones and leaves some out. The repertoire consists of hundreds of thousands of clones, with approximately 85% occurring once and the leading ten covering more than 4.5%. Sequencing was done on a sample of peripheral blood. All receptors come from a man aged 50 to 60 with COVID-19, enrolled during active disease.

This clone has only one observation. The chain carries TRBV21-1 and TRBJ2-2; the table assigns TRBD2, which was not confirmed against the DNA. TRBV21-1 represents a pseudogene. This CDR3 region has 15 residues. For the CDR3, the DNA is TGTGCCAGCAGCAAAGGACGGCAGACTACCGGGGAGCTGTTTTTT. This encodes CASSKGRQTTGELFF.

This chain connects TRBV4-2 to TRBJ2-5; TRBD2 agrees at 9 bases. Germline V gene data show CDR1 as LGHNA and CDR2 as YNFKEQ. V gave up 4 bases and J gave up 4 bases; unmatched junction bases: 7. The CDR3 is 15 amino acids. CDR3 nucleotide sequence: TGTGCCAGCAGCCTCGGACTAGCGCGGGTAGAGACCCAGTACTTC. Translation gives CASSLGLARVETQYF.

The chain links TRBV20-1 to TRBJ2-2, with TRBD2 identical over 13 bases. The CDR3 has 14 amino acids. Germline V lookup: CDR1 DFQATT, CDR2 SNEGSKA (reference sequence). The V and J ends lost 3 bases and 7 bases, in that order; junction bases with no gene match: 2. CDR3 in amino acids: CSASRLAGGGELFF. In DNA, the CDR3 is TGCAGTGCTAGTAGACTAGCGGGGGGCGGGGAGCTGTTTTTT.

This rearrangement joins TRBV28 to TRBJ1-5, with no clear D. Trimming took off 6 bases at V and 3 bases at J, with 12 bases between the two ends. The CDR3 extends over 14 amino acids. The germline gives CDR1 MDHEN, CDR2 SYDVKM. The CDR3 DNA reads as TGTGCCAGCAGGTCCGGGTCCTACAATCAGCCCCAGCATTTT. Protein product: CASRSGSYNQPQHF.

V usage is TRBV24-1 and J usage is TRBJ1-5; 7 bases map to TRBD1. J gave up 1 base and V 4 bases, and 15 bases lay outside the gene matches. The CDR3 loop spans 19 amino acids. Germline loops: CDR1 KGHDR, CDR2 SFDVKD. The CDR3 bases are TGTGCCACCAGTGACATGGACAGGTTGGTCGATGGAAGCAATCAGCCCCAGCATTTT. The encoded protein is CATSDMDRLVDGSNQPQHF.

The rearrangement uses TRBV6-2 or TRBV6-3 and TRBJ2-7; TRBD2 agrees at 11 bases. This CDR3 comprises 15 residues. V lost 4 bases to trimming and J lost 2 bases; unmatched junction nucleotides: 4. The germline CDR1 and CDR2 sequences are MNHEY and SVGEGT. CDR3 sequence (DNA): TGTGCCAGCAGTTCCAGACTAGCGGGGACCTACGAGCAGTACTTC. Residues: CASSSRLAGTYEQYF.

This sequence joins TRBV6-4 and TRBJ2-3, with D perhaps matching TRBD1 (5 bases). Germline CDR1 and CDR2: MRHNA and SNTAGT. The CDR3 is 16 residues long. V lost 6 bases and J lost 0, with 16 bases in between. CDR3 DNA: TGTGCCAGCAGCCCAGTGGTTGGGGCTAGCACAGATACGCAGTATTTT. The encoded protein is CASSPVVGASTDTQYF.

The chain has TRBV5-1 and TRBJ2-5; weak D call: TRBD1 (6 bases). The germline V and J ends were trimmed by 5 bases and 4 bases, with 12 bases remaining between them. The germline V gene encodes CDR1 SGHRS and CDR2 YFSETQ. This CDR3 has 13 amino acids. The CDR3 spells CASRSSGVETQYF. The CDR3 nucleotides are TGCGCCAGCAGAAGTTCAGGGGTAGAGACCCAGTACTTC.

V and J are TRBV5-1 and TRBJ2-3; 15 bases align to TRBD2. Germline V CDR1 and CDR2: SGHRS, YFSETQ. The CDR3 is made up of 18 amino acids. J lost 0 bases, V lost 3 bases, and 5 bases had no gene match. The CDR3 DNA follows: TGCGCCAGCAGCTGGGGGACTAGCGGGGGGCCTAGCACAGATACGCAGTATTTT. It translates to CASSWGTSGGPSTDTQYF. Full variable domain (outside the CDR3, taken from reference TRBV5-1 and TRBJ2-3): KAGVTQTPRYLIKTRGQQVTLSCSPISGHRSVSWYQQTPGQGLQFLFEYFSETQRNKGNFPGRFSGRQFSNSRSEMNVSTLELGDSALYLCASSWGTSGGPSTDTQYFGPGTRLTVL.

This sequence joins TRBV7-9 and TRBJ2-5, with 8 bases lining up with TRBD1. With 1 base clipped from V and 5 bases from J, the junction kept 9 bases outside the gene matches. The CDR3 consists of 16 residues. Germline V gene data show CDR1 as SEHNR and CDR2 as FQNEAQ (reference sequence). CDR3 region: CASSLGLRTGTETQYF. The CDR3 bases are TGTGCCAGCAGCTTAGGTCTAAGGACAGGGACGGAGACCCAGTACTTC.

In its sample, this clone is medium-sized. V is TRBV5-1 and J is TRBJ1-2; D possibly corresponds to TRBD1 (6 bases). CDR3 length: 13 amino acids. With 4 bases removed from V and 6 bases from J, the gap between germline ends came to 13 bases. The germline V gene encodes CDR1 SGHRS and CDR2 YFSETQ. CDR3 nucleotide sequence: TGCGCCAGCAGCCTACGTTCAGGGGATGGCTACACCTTC. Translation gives CASSLRSGDGYTF.

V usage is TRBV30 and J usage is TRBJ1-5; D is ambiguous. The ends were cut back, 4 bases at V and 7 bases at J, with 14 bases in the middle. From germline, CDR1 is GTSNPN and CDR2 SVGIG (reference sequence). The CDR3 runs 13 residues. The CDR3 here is CAWTQTPGQPQHF. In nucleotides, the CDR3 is TGTGCCTGGACCCAAACTCCAGGCCAGCCCCAGCATTTT.

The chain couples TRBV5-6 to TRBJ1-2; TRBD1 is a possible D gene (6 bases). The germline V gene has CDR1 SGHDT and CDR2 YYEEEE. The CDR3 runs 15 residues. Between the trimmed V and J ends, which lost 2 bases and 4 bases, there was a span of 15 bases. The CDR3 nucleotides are TGTGCCAGCAGCTTTGGGGGCTCGGGGTCCTATGGCTACACCTTC. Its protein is CASSFGGSGSYGYTF.

CDR3 nucleotides: TGTGCCAGTAGTACGCAGACTAGCGGGGGGGGTTCCTACAATGAGCAGTTCTTC. The encoded protein is CASSTQTSGGGSYNEQFF. The chain uses TRBV19 and TRBJ2-1; the match to TRBD2 covers 14 bases. V trimming: 4 bases; J trimming: 1 base; junction bases outside the gene matches: 6. The germline V gene encodes CDR1 LNHDA and CDR2 SQIVND (reference sequence). This CDR3 region has 18 residues.

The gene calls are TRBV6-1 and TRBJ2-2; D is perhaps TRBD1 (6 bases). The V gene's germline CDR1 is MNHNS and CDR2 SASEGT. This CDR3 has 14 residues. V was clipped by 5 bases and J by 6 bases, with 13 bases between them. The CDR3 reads CASSKTGNAGELFF. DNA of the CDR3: TGTGCCAGCAGTAAGACAGGAAACGCCGGGGAGCTGTTTTTT.

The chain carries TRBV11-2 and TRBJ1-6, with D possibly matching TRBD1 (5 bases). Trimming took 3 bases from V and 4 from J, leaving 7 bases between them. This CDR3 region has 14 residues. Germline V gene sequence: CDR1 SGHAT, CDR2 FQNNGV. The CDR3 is CASSLGGYNSPLHF. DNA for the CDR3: TGTGCCAGCAGCTTGGGGGGGTATAATTCACCCCTCCACTTT.

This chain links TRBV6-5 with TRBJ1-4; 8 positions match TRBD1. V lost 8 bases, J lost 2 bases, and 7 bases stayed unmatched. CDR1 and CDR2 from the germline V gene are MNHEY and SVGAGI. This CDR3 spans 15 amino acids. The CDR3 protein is CASSPGGFTNEKLFF. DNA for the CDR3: TGTGCCAGCTCCCCAGGGGGCTTTACTAATGAAAAACTGTTTTTT.